This T cell receptor beta chain was found in a study of blood T cell repertoires in COVID-19. Using immunoSEQ multiplex PCR, the repertoire was profiled, and TCRdb retains in-frame clones only, with some absent. The data show approximately 300,000 clones, 86% seen once. Recovered status in Cohort 3 required two negative PCRs, clearance, or symptom resolution. The sequencing sample was made of PBMCs or T cells enriched from blood (not recorded which). The TCR comes from a young woman who had recovered from COVID-19.

CDR3 nucleotides: TGTGCCACCAGCAAGACCGGACAGGGTCGGACTGAAGCTTTCTTT. Its protein product is CATSKTGQGRTEAFF. The rearrangement joins TRBV15 to TRBJ1-1, with 8 bases fitting TRBD1. J gave up 5 bases and V 4 bases, and 9 bases lay outside the gene matches. The CDR3 has 15 residues. CDR1 and CDR2 (germline): LNHNV, YYDKDF (reference sequence).